This TCR beta chain was sequenced for a study of T cell responses to AZD1222 COVID-19 vaccine. Assay: immunoSEQ multiplex PCR; the TCRdb copy retains only in-frame clones and omits some. The sample holds more than 140,000 clones, 89% seen once. Per the germline V gene, CDR1 is KGHDR and CDR2 is SFDVKD. The CDR3 length is 11 residues. Trimming took off 6 bases at V and 10 bases at J, with 6 bases between the two ends. V usage is TRBV24-1 and J usage is TRBJ1-6; no firm D call. This sequence originates from an adult in good health. The sample consisted of peripheral blood, taken on day 0 of AZD1222 vaccination. The CDR3: CATSRESPLHF. The CDR3 coding sequence is TGTGCCACCAGTCGTGAGTCACCCCTCCACTTT.